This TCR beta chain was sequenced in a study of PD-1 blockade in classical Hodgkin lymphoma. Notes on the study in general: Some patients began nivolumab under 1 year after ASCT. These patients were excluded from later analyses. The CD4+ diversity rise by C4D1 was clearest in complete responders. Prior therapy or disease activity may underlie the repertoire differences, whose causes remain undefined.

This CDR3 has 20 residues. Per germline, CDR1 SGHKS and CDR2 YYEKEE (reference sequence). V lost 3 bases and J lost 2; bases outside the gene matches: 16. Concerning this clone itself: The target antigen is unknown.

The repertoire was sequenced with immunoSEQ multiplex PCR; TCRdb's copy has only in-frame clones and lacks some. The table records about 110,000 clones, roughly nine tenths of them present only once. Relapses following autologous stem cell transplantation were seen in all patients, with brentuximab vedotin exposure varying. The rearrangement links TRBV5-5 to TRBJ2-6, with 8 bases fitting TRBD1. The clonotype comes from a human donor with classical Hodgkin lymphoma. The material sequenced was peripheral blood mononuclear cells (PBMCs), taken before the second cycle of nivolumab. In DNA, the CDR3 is TGTGCCAGCAGCTCTCCTTTAGACAGGGGTCAAAGACCTGGGGCCAACGTCCTGACTTTC. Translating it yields CASSSPLDRGQRPGANVLTF.